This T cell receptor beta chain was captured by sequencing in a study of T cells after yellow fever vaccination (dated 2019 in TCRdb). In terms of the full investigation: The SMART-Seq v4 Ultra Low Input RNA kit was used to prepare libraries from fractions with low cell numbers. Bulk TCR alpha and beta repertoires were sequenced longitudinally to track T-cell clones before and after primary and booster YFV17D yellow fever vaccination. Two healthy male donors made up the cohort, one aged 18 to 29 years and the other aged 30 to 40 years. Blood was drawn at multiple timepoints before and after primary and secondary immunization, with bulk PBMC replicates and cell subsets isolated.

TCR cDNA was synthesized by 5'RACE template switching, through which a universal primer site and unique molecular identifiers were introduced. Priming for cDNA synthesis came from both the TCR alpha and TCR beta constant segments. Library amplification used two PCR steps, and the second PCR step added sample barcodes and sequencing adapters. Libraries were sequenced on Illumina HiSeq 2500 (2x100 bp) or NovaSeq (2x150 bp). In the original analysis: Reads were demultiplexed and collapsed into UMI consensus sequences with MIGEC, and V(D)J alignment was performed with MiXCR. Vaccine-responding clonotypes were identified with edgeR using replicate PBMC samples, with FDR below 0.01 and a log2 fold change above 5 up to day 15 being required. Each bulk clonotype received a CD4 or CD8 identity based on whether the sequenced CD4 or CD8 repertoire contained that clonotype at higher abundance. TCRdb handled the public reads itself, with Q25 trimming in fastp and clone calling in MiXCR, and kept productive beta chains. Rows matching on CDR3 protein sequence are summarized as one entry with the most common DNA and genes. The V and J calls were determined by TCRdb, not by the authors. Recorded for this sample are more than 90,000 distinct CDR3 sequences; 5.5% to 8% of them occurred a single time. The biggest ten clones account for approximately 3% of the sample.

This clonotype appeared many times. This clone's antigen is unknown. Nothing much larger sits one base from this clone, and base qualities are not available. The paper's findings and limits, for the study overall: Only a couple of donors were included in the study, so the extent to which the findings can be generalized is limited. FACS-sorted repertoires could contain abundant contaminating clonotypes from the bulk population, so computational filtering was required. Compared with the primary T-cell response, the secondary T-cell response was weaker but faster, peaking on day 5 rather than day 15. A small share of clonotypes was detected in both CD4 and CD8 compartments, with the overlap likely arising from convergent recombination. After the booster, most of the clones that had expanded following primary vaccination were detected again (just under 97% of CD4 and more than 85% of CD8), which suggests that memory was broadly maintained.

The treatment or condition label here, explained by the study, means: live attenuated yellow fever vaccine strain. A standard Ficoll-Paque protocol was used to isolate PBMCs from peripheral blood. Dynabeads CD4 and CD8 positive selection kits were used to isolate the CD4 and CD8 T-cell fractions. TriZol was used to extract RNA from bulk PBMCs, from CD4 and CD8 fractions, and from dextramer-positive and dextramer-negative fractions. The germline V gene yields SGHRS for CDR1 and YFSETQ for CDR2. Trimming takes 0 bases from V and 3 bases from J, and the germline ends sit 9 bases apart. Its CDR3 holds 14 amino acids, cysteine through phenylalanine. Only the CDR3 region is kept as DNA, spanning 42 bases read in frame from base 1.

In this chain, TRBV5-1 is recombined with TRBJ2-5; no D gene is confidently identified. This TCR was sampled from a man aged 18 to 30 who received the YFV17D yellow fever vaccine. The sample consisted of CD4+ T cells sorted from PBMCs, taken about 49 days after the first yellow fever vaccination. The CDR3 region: CASSLDGGEETQYF. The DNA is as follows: TGCGCCAGCAGCTTGGATGGCGGCGAAGAGACCCAGTACTTC.